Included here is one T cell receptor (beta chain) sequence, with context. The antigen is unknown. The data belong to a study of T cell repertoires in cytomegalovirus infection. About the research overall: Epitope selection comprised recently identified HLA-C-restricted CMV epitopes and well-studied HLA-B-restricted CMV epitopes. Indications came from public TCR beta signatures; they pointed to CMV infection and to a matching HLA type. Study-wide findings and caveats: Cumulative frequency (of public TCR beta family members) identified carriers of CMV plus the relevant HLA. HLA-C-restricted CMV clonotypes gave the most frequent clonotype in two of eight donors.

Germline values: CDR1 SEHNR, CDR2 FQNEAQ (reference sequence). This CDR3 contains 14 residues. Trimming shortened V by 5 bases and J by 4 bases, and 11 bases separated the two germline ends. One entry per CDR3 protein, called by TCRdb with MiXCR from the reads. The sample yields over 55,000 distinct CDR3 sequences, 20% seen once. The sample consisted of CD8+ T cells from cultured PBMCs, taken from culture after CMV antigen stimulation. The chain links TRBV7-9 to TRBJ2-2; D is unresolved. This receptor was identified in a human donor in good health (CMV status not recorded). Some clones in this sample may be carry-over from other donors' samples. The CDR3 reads CASSLKVPTGELFF. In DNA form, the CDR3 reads TGTGCCAGCAGCCTCAAGGTTCCCACCGGGGAGCTGTTTTTT.